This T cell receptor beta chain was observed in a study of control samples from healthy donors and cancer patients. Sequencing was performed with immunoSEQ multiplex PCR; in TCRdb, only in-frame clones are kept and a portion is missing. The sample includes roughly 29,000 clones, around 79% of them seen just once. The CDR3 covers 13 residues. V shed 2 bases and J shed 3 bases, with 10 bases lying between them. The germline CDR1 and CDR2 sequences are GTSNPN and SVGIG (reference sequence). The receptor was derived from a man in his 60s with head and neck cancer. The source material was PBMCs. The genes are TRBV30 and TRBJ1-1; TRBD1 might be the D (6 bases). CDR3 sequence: CAWSKGGDTEAFF. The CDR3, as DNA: TGTGCCTGGAGTAAAGGGGGTGACACTGAAGCTTTCTTT.